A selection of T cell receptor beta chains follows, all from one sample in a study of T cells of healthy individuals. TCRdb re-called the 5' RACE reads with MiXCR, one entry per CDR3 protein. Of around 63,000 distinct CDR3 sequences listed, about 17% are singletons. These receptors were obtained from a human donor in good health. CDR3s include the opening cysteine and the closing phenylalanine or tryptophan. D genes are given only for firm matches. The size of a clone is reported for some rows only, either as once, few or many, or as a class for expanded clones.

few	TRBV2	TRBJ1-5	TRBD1	TGTGCCAGCAGCGGAGGGACAGGGATTCAGCCCCAGCATTTT	CASSGGTGIQPQHF
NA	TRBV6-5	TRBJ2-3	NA	TGTGCCAGCAGTTACGGAGTATCAGGGCTGAACACAGATACGCAGTATTTT	CASSYGVSGLNTDTQYF
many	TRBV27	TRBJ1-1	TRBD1	TGTGCCAGCAGTTTTTTCAGACAGGGGATGGCTTTCTTT	CASSFFRQGMAFF
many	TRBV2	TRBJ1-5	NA	TGTGCCAGCAGTTACCAGGGAGGCAATCAGCCCCAGCATTTT	CASSYQGGNQPQHF
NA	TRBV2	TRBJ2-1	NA	TGTGCCAGCAGAAGAAGAGGGGAGTACAATGAGCAGTTCTTC	CASRRRGEYNEQFF
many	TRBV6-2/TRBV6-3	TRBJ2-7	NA	TGTGCCAGCAGTTACTCGAGACCGGGTTCCTACGAGCAGTACTTC	CASSYSRPGSYEQYF
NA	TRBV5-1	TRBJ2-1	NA	TGCGCCAGCAGCTTTGCGGGGGCCCTTAACAATGAGCAGTTCTTC	CASSFAGALNNEQFF
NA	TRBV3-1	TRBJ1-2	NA	TGTGCCAGCAGCCAGTCCCAGGGTGCTGGCTACACCTTC	CASSQSQGAGYTF
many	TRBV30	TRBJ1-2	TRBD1	TGTGCCTGGAGTGTATCGGGGACAGGGGGCGCCTACTATGGCTACACCTTC	CAWSVSGTGGAYYGYTF
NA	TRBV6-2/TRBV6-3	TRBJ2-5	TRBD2	TGTGCCAGCACACAGCGGGGCCGAGAGACCCAGTACTTC	CASTQRGRETQYF
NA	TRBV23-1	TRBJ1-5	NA	TGCGCCAGCAGTCGAGGGGTTCAGCCCCAGCATTTT	CASSRGVQPQHF
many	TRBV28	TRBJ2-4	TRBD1	TGTGCCAGCAGTGGTAGTGACAGGGAGTGGAACATTCAGTACTTC	CASSGSDREWNIQYF